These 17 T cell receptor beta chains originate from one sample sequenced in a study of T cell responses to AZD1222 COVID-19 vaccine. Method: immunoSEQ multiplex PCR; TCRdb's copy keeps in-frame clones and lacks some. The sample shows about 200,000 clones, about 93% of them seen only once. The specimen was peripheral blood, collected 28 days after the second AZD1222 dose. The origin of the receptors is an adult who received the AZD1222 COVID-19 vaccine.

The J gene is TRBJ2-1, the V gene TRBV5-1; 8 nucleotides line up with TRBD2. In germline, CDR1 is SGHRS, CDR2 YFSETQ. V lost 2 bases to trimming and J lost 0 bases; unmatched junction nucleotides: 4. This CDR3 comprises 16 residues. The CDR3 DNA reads TGCGCCAGCAGCTTTACCGGGACTAGCTCCTACAATGAGCAGTTCTTC. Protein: CASSFTGTSSYNEQFF.

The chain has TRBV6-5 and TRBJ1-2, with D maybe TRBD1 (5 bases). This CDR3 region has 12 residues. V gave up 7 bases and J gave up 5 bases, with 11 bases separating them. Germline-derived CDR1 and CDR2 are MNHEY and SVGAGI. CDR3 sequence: CASTEGRYGYTF. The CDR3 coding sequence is TGTGCCAGCACCGAGGGGCGGTATGGCTACACCTTC.

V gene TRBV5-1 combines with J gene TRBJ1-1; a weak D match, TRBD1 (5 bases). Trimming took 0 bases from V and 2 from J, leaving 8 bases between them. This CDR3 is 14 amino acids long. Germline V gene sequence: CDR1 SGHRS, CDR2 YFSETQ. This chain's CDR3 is CASSLERGNTEAFF. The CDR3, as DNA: TGCGCCAGCAGCTTGGAGAGGGGCAACACTGAAGCTTTCTTT.

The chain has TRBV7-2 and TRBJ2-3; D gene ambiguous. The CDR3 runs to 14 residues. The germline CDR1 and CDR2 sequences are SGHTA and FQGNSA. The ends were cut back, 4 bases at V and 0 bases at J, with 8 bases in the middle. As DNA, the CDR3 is TGTGCCAGCAGCTCCCAGAGAAGCACAGATACGCAGTATTTT. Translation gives CASSSQRSTDTQYF.

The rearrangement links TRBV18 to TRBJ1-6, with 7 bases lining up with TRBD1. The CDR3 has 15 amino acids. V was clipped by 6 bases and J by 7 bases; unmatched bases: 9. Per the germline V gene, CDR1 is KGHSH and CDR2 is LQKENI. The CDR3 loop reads CASSPQGEGNSPLHF. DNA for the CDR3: TGTGCCAGCTCCCCTCAGGGGGAAGGAAATTCACCCCTCCACTTT.

The CDR3, as DNA: TGTGCCAGCAGCGTTTCCCTCCGGGGGCCCTCCTACGAGCAGTACTTC. Encoded protein: CASSVSLRGPSYEQYF. The chain uses TRBV9 and TRBJ2-7, with D possibly being TRBD1 or TRBD2 (6 bases each). Germline V gene sequence: CDR1 SGDLS, CDR2 YYNGEE. The germline V and J ends were trimmed by 2 bases and 0 bases, with 15 bases remaining between them. The CDR3 loop spans 16 amino acids.

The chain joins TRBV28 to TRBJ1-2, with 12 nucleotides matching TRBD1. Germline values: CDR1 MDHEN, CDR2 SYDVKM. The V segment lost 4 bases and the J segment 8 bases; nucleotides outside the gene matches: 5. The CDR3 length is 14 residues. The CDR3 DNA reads TGTGCCAGCAGTTCGGGACAGGGGGCAGTCGGCTACACCTTC. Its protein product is CASSSGQGAVGYTF.

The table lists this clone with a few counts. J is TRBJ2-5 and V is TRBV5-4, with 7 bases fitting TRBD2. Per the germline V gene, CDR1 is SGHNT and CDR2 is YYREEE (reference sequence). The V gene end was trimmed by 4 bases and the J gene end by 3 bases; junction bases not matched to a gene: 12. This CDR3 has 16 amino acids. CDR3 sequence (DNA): TGTGCCAGCAGCCGAAGGGGAGGGCAGACTAAAGAGACCCAGTACTTC. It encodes CASSRRGGQTKETQYF.

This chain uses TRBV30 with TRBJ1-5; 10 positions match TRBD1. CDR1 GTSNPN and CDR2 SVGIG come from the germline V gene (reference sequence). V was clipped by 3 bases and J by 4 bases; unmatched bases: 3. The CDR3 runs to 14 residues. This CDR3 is CAWSTGQGNQPQHF. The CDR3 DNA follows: TGTGCCTGGAGCACGGGACAGGGGAATCAGCCCCAGCATTTT.

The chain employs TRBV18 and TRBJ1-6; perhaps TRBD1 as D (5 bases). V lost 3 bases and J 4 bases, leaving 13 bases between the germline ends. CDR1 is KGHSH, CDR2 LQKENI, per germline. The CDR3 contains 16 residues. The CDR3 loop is CASSPLGGEYNSPLHF. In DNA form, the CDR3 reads TGTGCCAGCTCACCGCTGGGGGGTGAATATAATTCACCCCTCCACTTT.

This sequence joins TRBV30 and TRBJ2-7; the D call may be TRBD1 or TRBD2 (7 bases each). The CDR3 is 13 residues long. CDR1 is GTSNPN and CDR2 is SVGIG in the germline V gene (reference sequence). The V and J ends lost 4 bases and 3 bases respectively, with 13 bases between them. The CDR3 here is CAWTGGGSYEQYF. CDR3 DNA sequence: TGTGCCTGGACAGGGGGAGGGAGCTACGAGCAGTACTTC.

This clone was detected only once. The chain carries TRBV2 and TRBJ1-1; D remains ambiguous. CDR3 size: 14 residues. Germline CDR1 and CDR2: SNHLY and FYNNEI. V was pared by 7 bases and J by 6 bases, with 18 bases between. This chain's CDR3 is CASIGTSGSPEAFF. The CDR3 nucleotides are TGTGCCAGCATCGGCACTTCGGGGAGTCCTGAAGCTTTCTTT. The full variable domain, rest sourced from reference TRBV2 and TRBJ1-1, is EPEVTQTPSHQVTQMGQEVILRCVPISNHLYFYWYRQILGQKVEFLVSFYNNEISEKSEIFDDQFSVERPDGSNFTLKIRSTKLEDSAMYFCASIGTSGSPEAFFGQGTRLTVV.

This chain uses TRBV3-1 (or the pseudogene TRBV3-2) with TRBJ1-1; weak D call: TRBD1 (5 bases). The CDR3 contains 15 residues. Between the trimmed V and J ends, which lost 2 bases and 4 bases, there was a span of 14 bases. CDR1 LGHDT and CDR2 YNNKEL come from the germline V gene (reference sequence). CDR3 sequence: CASSQTGTRSTEAFF. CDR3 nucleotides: TGTGCCAGCAGCCAAACCGGGACGCGGAGCACTGAAGCTTTCTTT.

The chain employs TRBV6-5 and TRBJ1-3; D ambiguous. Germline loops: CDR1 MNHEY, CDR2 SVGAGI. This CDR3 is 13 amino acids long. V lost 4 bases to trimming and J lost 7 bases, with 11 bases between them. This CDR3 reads CASSSGLRNTIYF. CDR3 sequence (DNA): TGTGCCAGCAGTTCCGGACTCAGGAACACCATATATTTT.

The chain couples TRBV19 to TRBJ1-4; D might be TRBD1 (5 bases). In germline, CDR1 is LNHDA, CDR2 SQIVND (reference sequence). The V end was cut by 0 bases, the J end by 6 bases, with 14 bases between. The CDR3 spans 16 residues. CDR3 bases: TGTGCCAGTAGTATAGATACGGCGTGGGGCGATGAAAAACTGTTTTTT. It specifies CASSIDTAWGDEKLFF.

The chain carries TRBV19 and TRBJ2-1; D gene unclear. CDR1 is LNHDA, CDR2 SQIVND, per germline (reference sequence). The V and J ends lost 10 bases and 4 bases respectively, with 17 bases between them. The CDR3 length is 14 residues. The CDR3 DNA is TGTGCCACCACCAAGGCGGTCGGATACAATGAGCAGTTCTTC. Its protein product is CATTKAVGYNEQFF.

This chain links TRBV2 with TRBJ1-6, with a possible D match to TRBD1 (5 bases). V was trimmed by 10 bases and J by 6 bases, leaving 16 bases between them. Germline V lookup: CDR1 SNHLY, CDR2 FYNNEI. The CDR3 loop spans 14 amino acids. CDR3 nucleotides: TGTGCCACTAAAAGAGAGAGGGGTAATTCACCCCTCCACTTT. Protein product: CATKRERGNSPLHF.